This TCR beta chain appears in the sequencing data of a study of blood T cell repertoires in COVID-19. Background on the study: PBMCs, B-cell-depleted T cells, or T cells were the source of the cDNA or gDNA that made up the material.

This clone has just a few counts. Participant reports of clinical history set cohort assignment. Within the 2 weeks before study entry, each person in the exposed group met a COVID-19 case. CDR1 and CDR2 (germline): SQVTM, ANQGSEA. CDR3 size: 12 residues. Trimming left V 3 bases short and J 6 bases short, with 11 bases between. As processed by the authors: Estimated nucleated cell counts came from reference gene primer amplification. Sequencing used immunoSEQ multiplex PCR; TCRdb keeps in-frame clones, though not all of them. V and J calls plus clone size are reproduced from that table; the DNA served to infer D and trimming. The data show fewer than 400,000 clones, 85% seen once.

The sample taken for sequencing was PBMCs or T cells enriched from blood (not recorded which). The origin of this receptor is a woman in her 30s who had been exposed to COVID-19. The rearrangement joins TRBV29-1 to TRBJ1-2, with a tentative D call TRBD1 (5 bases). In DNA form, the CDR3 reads TGCAGCGTTGATGGCAGGGCGAATGGCTACACCTTC. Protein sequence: CSVDGRANGYTF.